The sequence of this TCR beta chain was determined in a study of T cell repertoires in cytomegalovirus infection. For the study at large: A matching HLA type, together with CMV infection, was signaled by public TCR beta signatures. Study observations and caveats: Totalled public TCR beta family frequency picked out people who carried CMV plus the relevant HLA. HLA-C-restricted TCR beta clonotypes specific for CMV led the ex vivo response.

Germline V lookup: CDR1 LNHDA, CDR2 SQIVND (reference sequence). The V and J ends lost 1 base and 9 bases respectively, with 16 bases between them. The CDR3 covers 15 residues. TCRdb used MiXCR to reprocess the reads, holding one entry per CDR3 protein. The sample lists roughly 200,000 distinct CDR3 sequences, about 18% occurring once. This clonotype was seen just once. The antigen remains undetermined. The conserved phenylalanine or tryptophan is not found at the CDR3 terminus, so this likely reflects a read error. Input material: CD8+ T cells from PBMCs. This chain joins TRBV19 and TRBJ2-1, with D unresolved. This sequence originates from a human donor in good health (CMV status not recorded). Some clones in this sample may be carry-over from other donors' samples. CDR3 amino acids: CASSIASSSLSEQFL. The DNA of the CDR3 is TGTGCCAGTAGTATAGCAAGCTCTTCTCTGAGTGAGCAGTTCTTA.